Shown below are 20 T cell receptor beta chains from a single sample sequenced in a study of read filtering for tumor transcriptome and immune sequencing. From about 400 ng of RNA, a library with molecular barcoded alpha/delta and beta/gamma adaptors was made. TCRdb called the reads again in MiXCR, with one record for every CDR3 protein. Of 45,000 to 50,000 distinct CDR3 sequences in the sample, less than 15% were seen once. Sequenced sample: a population of CD138-negative cells sorted from bone marrow. These TCRs come from a donor aged 40 or older with multiple myeloma.

This clonotype was counted at least ten times. The rearrangement uses TRBV3-1 and TRBJ2-2; D uncertain. This CDR3 contains 14 residues. Germline lookup yields CDR1 LGHDT and CDR2 YNNKEL (reference sequence). The V end lost 1 base, the J end lost 2 bases, and 5 bases lay between the germline ends. The CDR3 sequence: CASSQARNTGELFF. Here the CDR3 DNA reads TGTGCCAGCAGCCAAGCAAGAAACACCGGGGAGCTGTTTTTT.

This clonotype occurred many times. The chain recombines TRBV11-3 with TRBJ2-1; D call uncertain. The V gene lost 0 bases and the J gene lost 16 bases, with 16 bases spanning the gap. The CDR3 spans 13 residues. Germline CDR1 and CDR2: SGHNT and YENEEA. The CDR3 is CASSLDRMRPLFF. Here the CDR3 DNA reads TGTGCCAGCAGCTTAGATAGGATGAGACCCCTTTTCTTC.

Many counts were recorded for this clonotype. The chain joins TRBV20-1 to TRBJ1-2; a possible D gene is TRBD1 (5 bases). The CDR3 runs 13 residues. Germline CDR1 reads DFQATT; CDR2 reads SNEGSKA (reference sequence). The V gene lost 5 bases and the J gene lost 2 bases, with 12 bases spanning the gap. CDR3 region: CSALLGHNYGYTF. The CDR3 DNA reads TGCAGTGCTTTGCTGGGGCACAACTATGGCTACACCTTC.

With respect to this clonotype: A far larger clone is just one base off, so this is likely a read error. The V gene is TRBV2, the J gene TRBJ1-6; D gene ambiguous. The DNA matches TRBJ1-1 better at its end, which makes the J call doubtful. Per germline, CDR1 SNHLY and CDR2 FYNNEI. This CDR3 has 14 residues. The CDR3 DNA reads as TGTGCCAGCAGTGAGAGGGAGGAGAACACTGTAGCTTTCTTT. Its protein is CASSEREENTVAFF.

This clonotype was picked up many times. CDR3 sequence reads: CASRRDRINTGELFF. The CDR3 DNA sequence: TGTGCCTCACGGCGGGATCGAATAAACACCGGGGAGCTGTTTTTT. The rearrangement joins TRBV30 to TRBJ2-2, with D possibly being TRBD2 (6 bases). CDR1 is GTSNPN, CDR2 SVGIG, per germline (reference sequence). Between the trimmed V and J ends, which lost 7 bases and 2 bases, there was a span of 17 bases. The CDR3 sequence is 15 residues long.

In its sample, this clonotype was seen many times. The gene calls are TRBV7-2 and TRBJ2-1; no clear D gene. The germline V gene has CDR1 SGHTA and CDR2 FQGNSA. V was clipped by 2 bases and J by 0 bases, with 8 bases between them. This CDR3 is built from 15 residues. CDR3 amino acids: CASSLHRASYNEQFF. Here the CDR3 DNA reads TGTGCCAGCAGCTTACATAGGGCCTCCTACAATGAGCAGTTCTTC.

This clonotype was counted many times. The chain is built from TRBV29-1 and TRBJ2-3; tentatively, D is TRBD2 (6 bases). Germline CDR1 reads SQVTM; CDR2 reads ANQGSEA. V lost 2 bases and J lost 4, with 10 bases in between. The CDR3 loop spans 13 amino acids. CDR3 bases: TGCAGCGTTGAACCGGGACTTTCAGATACGCAGTATTTT. It codes for CSVEPGLSDTQYF.

This clonotype was observed many times. This chain links TRBV29-1 with TRBJ2-1; unclear D gene. Deletions cut 4 bases from V and 0 bases from J, with 7 bases between. Germline V gene data show CDR1 as SQVTM and CDR2 as ANQGSEA. The CDR3 spans 13 residues. The CDR3 coding sequence is TGCAGCGTTGCGGGTAGCTCCTACAATGAGCAGTTCTTC. Protein: CSVAGSSYNEQFF.

This clonotype was recorded a few times. The chain links TRBV7-9 to TRBJ2-1, with 9 bases that match TRBD1. CDR3 length equals 13 residues. V dropped 4 bases and J dropped 8; count of bases not matched to a gene: 3. Germline loops: CDR1 SEHNR, CDR2 FQNEAQ (reference sequence). The CDR3, as DNA: TGTGCCAGCAGCTCGGGACAGGGCGATGAGCAGTTCTTC. Translated, it gives CASSSGQGDEQFF.

This clonotype was observed many times. The rearrangement joins TRBV29-1 to TRBJ2-7; the D gene could be TRBD1 or TRBD2 (5 bases each). Germline CDR1 is SQVTM and CDR2 is ANQGSEA. The ends were cut back, 4 bases at V and 5 bases at J, with 18 bases in the middle. There are 14 residues in the CDR3. CDR3 sequence reads: CSVVGGSLPNEQYF. The CDR3 DNA reads TGCAGCGTTGTTGGGGGATCACTCCCCAACGAGCAGTACTTC.

This clonotype was picked up many times. The rearrangement joins TRBV5-8 to TRBJ2-1; maybe TRBD2 (6 bases). The CDR3 loop spans 13 amino acids. The V gene lost 7 bases and the J gene lost 4 bases, with 12 bases spanning the gap. Germline lookup yields CDR1 SGHTS and CDR2 YDEGEE. The CDR3 nucleotides are TGTGCCAGCTTGCGGGGAGTTTACAATGAGCAGTTCTTC. This gives the protein CASLRGVYNEQFF.

This clonotype came up a few times. A clone one base away is much larger, so this may be a read error. The chain links TRBV5-5 to TRBJ1-1; the match to TRBD1 covers 8 bases. This CDR3 comprises 14 residues. CDR1 and CDR2 from the germline V gene are SGHKS and YYEKEE (reference sequence). The chain's CDR3 is CASSGGQANTEALF. Written as DNA, the CDR3 is TGTGCCAGCAGCGGGGGACAGGCGAACACTGAAGCTCTCTTT.

This clonotype has a count of ten or more. V usage is TRBV27 and J usage is TRBJ1-1; TRBD1 might be the D (6 bases). This CDR3 contains 14 residues. The V end was cut by 1 base, the J end by 5 bases, with 11 bases between. The germline V gene encodes CDR1 MNHEY and CDR2 SMNVEV (reference sequence). In nucleotides, the CDR3 is TGTGCCAGCAGTTTATATGGGGGCCGTACTGAAGCTTTCTTT. It is translated as CASSLYGGRTEAFF.

This clonotype was counted between two and nine times. The gene calls are TRBV19 and TRBJ1-1; possibly TRBD1 for D (6 bases). There are 14 residues in the CDR3. Germline CDR1 and CDR2: LNHDA and SQIVND (reference sequence). V dropped 4 bases and J dropped 4 bases, with 13 bases sitting between them. CDR3 region: CASSTGGGPTEAFF. As DNA, the CDR3 is TGTGCCAGTAGTACTGGTGGGGGGCCCACTGAAGCTTTCTTT.

This clonotype was recorded a few times. This may stem from a read error, because a much larger clone lies one nucleotide away. Since the CDR3 does not end with the conserved phenylalanine or tryptophan, this likely comes from a read error. The chain is built from TRBV18 and TRBJ2-3; D not resolved. This CDR3 has 14 amino acids. Germline loops: CDR1 KGHSH, CDR2 LQKENI. The ends were cut back, 4 bases at V and 7 bases at J, with 15 bases in the middle. The CDR3 protein is CASSLNLEAHTQYS. CDR3 in DNA: TGTGCCAGCTCACTCAATTTGGAAGCCCATACGCAGTATTCT.

This clonotype was counted many times. The chain uses TRBV10-3 and TRBJ2-5; no reliable D call. CDR1 and CDR2 (germline): ENHRY, SYGVKD. This CDR3 is 13 amino acids long. Trimming removed 4 bases from V and 7 bases from J, with 13 bases in between. The CDR3 reads CAISGDATMTQYF. DNA for the CDR3: TGTGCCATCAGTGGAGACGCAACGATGACCCAGTACTTC.

This clonotype was seen at least ten times. The genes are TRBV5-4 and TRBJ1-1; D uncertain. The length of the CDR3 is 13 residues. Trimming stripped 3 bases from V and 1 base from J, with 7 bases between. The germline gives CDR1 SGHNT, CDR2 YYREEE (reference sequence). CDR3: CASSWRPNTEAFF. In nucleotides, the CDR3 is TGTGCCAGCAGCTGGAGACCGAACACTGAAGCTTTCTTT.

The table lists this clonotype with many counts. The V gene is TRBV10-2, the J gene TRBJ2-5; D not resolved. Per the germline V gene, CDR1 is WSHSY and CDR2 is SAAADI. Trimming took 0 bases from V and 4 from J, leaving 12 bases between them. CDR3 length: 15 amino acids. The CDR3 DNA sequence: TGCGCCAGCAGTGAGTCGAATATTCCCGGAGAGACCCAGTACTTC. Its translation is CASSESNIPGETQYF.

This clonotype has a count of ten or more. This chain connects TRBV4-3 to TRBJ2-7; 11 bases map to TRBD2. CDR3 length: 16 amino acids. V gave up 1 base and J gave up 6 bases; unmatched junction bases: 8. Germline CDR1 reads LGHNA; CDR2 reads YSLEER. The chain's CDR3 is CASSQALAGGAGEQYF. The CDR3 DNA follows: TGCGCCAGCAGCCAAGCCCTAGCGGGAGGAGCGGGCGAGCAGTACTTC.

This clonotype was picked up many times. The chain employs TRBV7-9 and TRBJ2-7, with no clear D. V lost 1 base to trimming and J lost 5 bases, with 12 bases between them. The CDR3 has 14 residues. The germline V gene has CDR1 SEHNR and CDR2 FQNEAQ (reference sequence). In DNA form, the CDR3 reads TGTGCCAGCAGCTTAGATGGGGTGGGCGACGAGCAGTACTTC. Translating gives CASSLDGVGDEQYF.